These 13 T cell receptor beta chains came from one sample sequenced in a study of Graves' ophthalmopathy and Graves' hyperthyroidism. RNA transcripts yielded amplified TCR beta CDR3 regions. After a first-round RT-PCR with HTBI primers, a second-round multiplex PCR was run. MiXCR, run by TCRdb on the multiplex PCR reads, gives a single entry per CDR3 protein. The sample consists of some 350,000 distinct CDR3 sequences, 17% of them appearing once. Input material: peripheral blood. The receptors here all came from an adult woman with stable Graves' hyperthyroidism.

This clonotype was observed many times. The chain employs TRBV15 and TRBJ1-1; D is undetermined. V was trimmed by 0 bases and J by 0 bases, leaving 5 bases between them. Germline V gives CDR1 LNHNV, CDR2 YYDKDF (reference sequence). This CDR3 is 14 amino acids long. In DNA form, the CDR3 reads TGTGCCACCAGCAGAGACGGGGTGAACACTGAAGCTTTCTTT. Its protein is CATSRDGVNTEAFF.

The CDR3 spells CANKVWRNTGELFF. DNA for the CDR3: TGTGCCAATAAGGTCTGGAGGAACACCGGGGAGCTGTTTTTT. This rearrangement joins TRBV19 to TRBJ2-2, with unresolved D. CDR3 length: 14 amino acids. With 10 bases removed from V and 1 base from J, the gap between germline ends came to 13 bases. Per germline, CDR1 LNHDA and CDR2 SQIVND (reference sequence). The whole variable domain, filled in from reference TRBV19 and TRBJ2-2, reads DGGITQSPKYLFRKEGQNVTLSCEQNLNHDAMYWYRQDPGQGLRLIYYSQIVNDFQKGDIAEGYSVSREKKESFPLTVTSAQKNPTAFYLCANKVWRNTGELFFGEGSRLTVL.

The rearrangement joins TRBV20-1 to TRBJ1-2; weak D call: TRBD1 (5 bases). Germline CDR1 and CDR2: DFQATT and SNEGSKA (reference sequence). With 0 bases removed from V and 4 bases from J, the gap between germline ends came to 12 bases. The CDR3 spans 14 residues. The CDR3 is CSARDKTVSYGYTF. CDR3 DNA sequence: TGCAGTGCTAGAGACAAGACAGTGAGCTATGGCTACACCTTC.

This chain joins TRBV15 and TRBJ2-5; no clear D. The length of the CDR3 is 15 residues. V shed 2 bases and J shed 8 bases, with 18 bases lying between them. Germline V lookup: CDR1 LNHNV, CDR2 YYDKDF (reference sequence). The CDR3 loop reads CATSRKTQWSSTQYF. The CDR3 DNA follows: TGTGCCACCAGCAGAAAGACCCAATGGAGCTCCACCCAGTACTTC.

The chain links TRBV20-1 to TRBJ2-7, with 10 bases aligning to TRBD2. The J segment lost 7 bases and the V segment lost 6 bases, leaving 3 bases of the junction unmatched. This CDR3 spans 11 amino acids. In germline, CDR1 is DFQATT, CDR2 SNEGSKA (reference sequence). Written as DNA, the CDR3 is TGCAGTGCAGCGGGAGGGCGAGAGCAGTACTTC. It codes for CSAAGGREQYF.

This clonotype was counted ten times or more. V and J are TRBV11-1 and TRBJ2-6; perhaps TRBD1 as D (5 bases). V lost 9 bases to trimming and J lost 1 base, with 10 bases between them. Germline CDR1 SGHAT, CDR2 FQDESV (reference sequence). CDR3 length: 14 amino acids. The CDR3, as DNA: TGTGCCAGACCGACAGAATCTGGGGCCAACGTCCTGACTTTC. This gives the protein CARPTESGANVLTF.

This clonotype occurred many times. The V call is TRBV7-9, the J call TRBJ2-5; 8 nucleotides line up with TRBD1. The CDR3 spans 14 residues. V shed 5 bases and J 3 bases; nucleotides not matched to a gene: 5. The V gene's germline CDR1 is SEHNR and CDR2 FQNEAQ (reference sequence). CDR3 amino acids: CASSPPGQEETQYF. For the CDR3, the DNA is TGTGCCAGCAGCCCACCGGGACAGGAAGAGACCCAGTACTTC.

This clonotype has at least ten counts. This rearrangement joins TRBV7-2 to TRBJ1-3; D remains unclear. The CDR3 totals 15 residues. The ends were cut back, 1 base at V and 0 bases at J, with 7 bases in the middle. Germline V gene data show CDR1 as SGHTA and CDR2 as FQGNSA. CDR3 DNA: TGTGCCAGCAGCTTAGTCCCGCTCTCTGGAAACACCATATATTTT. This gives the protein CASSLVPLSGNTIYF.

As regards this clonotype: One end of the junction fails to match germline, which may point to a read error. This sequence joins TRBV15 and TRBJ2-7; either TRBD1 or TRBD2 may supply D (5 bases each). Germline V gene sequence: CDR1 LNHNV, CDR2 YYDKDF (reference sequence). This CDR3 is built from 13 residues. The CDR3: CTTSFGTEYEQYF. For the CDR3, the DNA is TGTACCACCAGCTTTGGGACCGAGTACGAGCAGTACTTC.

At least ten counts were recorded for this clonotype. This chain uses TRBV27 with TRBJ1-5; 8 nucleotides match TRBD1. The CDR3 is 17 residues long. V was pared by 6 bases and J by 5 bases, with 15 bases of the junction left unmatched. The germline V gene has CDR1 MNHEY and CDR2 SMNVEV (reference sequence). The CDR3, as DNA: TGTGCCAGCAGCCGGGTCGGCAGGGGGCTTTTGGATCAGCCCCAGCATTTT. Its protein product is CASSRVGRGLLDQPQHF.

The genes are TRBV28 and TRBJ2-7; TRBD1 or TRBD2 may be the D gene (5 bases each). The ends were cut back, 7 bases at V and 0 bases at J, with 16 bases in the middle. This CDR3 region has 15 residues. In germline, CDR1 is MDHEN, CDR2 SYDVKM. In DNA, the CDR3 is TGTGCCAGCAACTCGAGGGGCACAAGCTCCTACGAGCAGTACTTC. It translates to CASNSRGTSSYEQYF.

This clonotype was counted between two and nine times. The CDR3 DNA follows: TGTGCCAGCAGCCAAGAAGAGGCCAACACTGAAGCTTTCTTT. This translates into CASSQEEANTEAFF. The chain has TRBV3-1 and TRBJ1-1; D is unresolved. Germline V lookup: CDR1 LGHDT, CDR2 YNNKEL (reference sequence). V was shortened by 0 bases and J by 2 bases, with 7 bases between the two germline ends. There are 14 residues in the CDR3.

This clonotype was detected ten times or more. V is TRBV19 and J is TRBJ2-5; tentative D call: TRBD1 (7 bases). V was shortened by 0 bases and J by 1 base, with 12 bases between the two germline ends. The CDR3 extends over 16 amino acids. Germline V gives CDR1 LNHDA, CDR2 SQIVND (reference sequence). The CDR3 nucleotides read TGTGCCAGTAGTATAGAGCACAGGGGAGGCCAAGAGACCCAGTACTTC. Translation gives CASSIEHRGGQETQYF.